What follows is one T cell receptor beta chain and its context. Its antigen is undetermined. The germline CDR1 and CDR2 sequences are KGHSH and LQKENI. The V segment lost 6 bases and the J segment 3 bases; nucleotides outside the gene matches: 6. This CDR3 has 14 residues. Stated time point: cycle 4 day 1 (C4D1), after five to seven weeks of nivolumab. There was relapse after autologous stem cell transplantation in every patient, and there was variation in brentuximab vedotin exposure. By magnetic negative selection, CD4+ T cells were purified from thawed PBMCs. Some clones are missing from TCRdb's copy, which holds only in-frame ones; the method was immunoSEQ multiplex PCR. The repertoire holds roughly 32,000 clones, 92% seen once, with 0.25% to 0.35% in the top ten. This sample was included in a study of PD-1 blockade in classical Hodgkin lymphoma. Study as a whole: Nivolumab dosed at 3 mg/kg went to patients intravenously every 2 weeks. Findings of the study overall: Underlying causes for the observed repertoire differences were not defined, possibly disease activity or prior therapy.

V usage is TRBV18 and J usage is TRBJ2-3; 7 nucleotides align to TRBD2. This specimen consisted of CD4+ T cells from blood, obtained before the fourth cycle of nivolumab. This clonotype originated in a human donor with classical Hodgkin lymphoma. CDR3 sequence: CASSSGGGTDTQYF. The CDR3 DNA sequence: TGTGCCAGCTCCTCAGGCGGGGGTACAGATACGCAGTATTTT.